This note documents a single T cell receptor (beta chain) sequence. Its cognate antigen is unknown. This entry is derived from a study of T cell responses to AZD1222 COVID-19 vaccine. Some clones are missing from TCRdb's copy, which holds only in-frame ones; the method was immunoSEQ multiplex PCR. The sample has about 78,000 clones; 88% are singletons. V was shortened by 4 bases and J by 8 bases, with 10 bases between the two germline ends. This CDR3 has 13 residues. The V gene's germline CDR1 is KGHDR and CDR2 SFDVKD. Regarding the study as a whole: Two AZD1222 doses significantly raised spike-specific TCR breadth and depth over controls. Repertoires were obtained only post-peak T cell response.

The TCR was taken from an adult in good health. The sequencing here drew on peripheral blood, taken on day 0 of MenACWY control vaccination. The J gene is TRBJ1-4, the V gene TRBV24-1, with a tentative D call TRBD1 (5 bases). The CDR3, as DNA: TGTGCCACCAGTGACAGGGTTGGGGAAAAACTGTTTTTT. This sequence encodes CATSDRVGEKLFF.